This T cell receptor (beta chain) is drawn from a study of OX40 agonist ivuxolimab in advanced cancers. Study-level results: Averaging showed that CD8+ T cells had more expanded clones than CD4+ did.

Only in-frame clones appear in the TCRdb table, and some are missing; sequencing was by immunoSEQ multiplex PCR. This repertoire shows under 20,000 clones, roughly 74% found once; its top ten account for about 15%. The CDR3 runs 14 residues. CDR1 MDHEN and CDR2 SYDVKM come from the germline V gene. V lost 10 bases to trimming and J lost 0 bases, with 15 bases between them. Sample share makes this clone medium-sized. As yet, its antigen is unknown. The sample was CD4+ or CD8+ T cells sorted from blood, taken in a trial of the OX40 agonist ivuxolimab. This clonotype was obtained from an adult with an advanced solid tumor such as melanoma, head and neck, liver or kidney cancer. This chain uses TRBV28 with TRBJ1-1; the D is unclear. The CDR3 coding sequence is TGTGCCACAGAGGTCGGTCCTCTGAACACTGAAGCTTTCTTT. It yields the protein CATEVGPLNTEAFF.